These 5 T cell receptor beta chains came from one sample sequenced in a study of early T cells in non-severe SARS-CoV-2 infection. TCRdb re-called the 5' RACE reads with MiXCR, one entry per CDR3 protein. The sample contains about 30,000 distinct CDR3 sequences, approximately 5.6% of which appear only once. The specimen was whole blood. These receptors were collected from an adult who was a healthcare worker with PCR-confirmed SARS-CoV-2 infection or an uninfected control (not recorded which).

Comment on this clonotype: Just one base apart from a much larger clone, this may be a read error. J is TRBJ1-5 and V is TRBV20-1, with 7 bases matching TRBD1. This CDR3 has 14 residues. Germline V gene lookup returns CDR1 DFQATT and CDR2 SNEGSKA (reference sequence). The J segment lost 2 bases and the V segment lost 2 bases, leaving 3 bases of the junction unmatched. CDR3 in DNA: TGCAGTGCTAGATTGGGACAGCGCAATCAGCCCCAGCATTTT. Translation gives CSARLGQRNQPQHF.

This clonotype showed up just a few times. J is TRBJ2-1 and V is TRBV29-1; 7 nucleotides line up with TRBD1. Per the germline V gene, CDR1 is SQVTM and CDR2 is ANQGSEA. This CDR3 has 13 amino acids. V lost 4 bases to trimming and J lost 2 bases; unmatched junction nucleotides: 2. The CDR3 region has the DNA TGCAGCGTTGCGGGACAGACCTACAATGAGCAGTTCTTC. It yields the protein CSVAGQTYNEQFF.

By sample share, this clonotype is medium-sized. This rearrangement joins TRBV10-2 to TRBJ1-4; no clear D. The ends were cut back, 0 bases at V and 7 bases at J, with 3 bases in the middle. Germline V lookup: CDR1 WSHSY, CDR2 SAAADI. CDR3 length equals 12 residues. CDR3 DNA sequence: TGCGCCAGCAGTGAGTCCACTGAAAAACTGTTTTTT. This translates into CASSESTEKLFF.

This clonotype rates as medium-sized. The CDR3 spells CASSRNRGYEQYF. CDR3 bases: TGTGCCAGCAGTCGAAACAGGGGTTACGAGCAGTACTTC. The chain is built from TRBV12-3 or TRBV12-4 and TRBJ2-7; the match to TRBD1 covers 7 bases. V lost 5 bases to trimming and J lost 4 bases; unmatched junction nucleotides: 5. The CDR3 has 13 amino acids.

The chain employs TRBV5-4 and TRBJ2-3; maybe TRBD1 (6 bases). The CDR3 length is 18 residues. The V gene's germline CDR1 is SGHNT and CDR2 YYREEE (reference sequence). The germline V and J ends were trimmed by 4 bases and 0 bases, with 21 bases remaining between them. CDR3: CASSLSRGGAPSTDTQYF. The CDR3 bases are TGTGCCAGCAGCCTTAGCAGAGGGGGAGCCCCCAGCACAGATACGCAGTATTTT.